A selection of T cell receptor beta chains follows, all from one sample in a study of T cells in Graves' hyperthyroidism and ophthalmopathy. TCRdb re-called the multiplex PCR reads with MiXCR, one entry per CDR3 protein. The repertoire holds 350,000 to 400,000 distinct CDR3 sequences, with approximately 15% as singletons. What was sequenced was blood. All receptors derive from a woman aged 30 to 39 with Graves' hyperthyroidism. Both conserved end residues are part of each CDR3. Each record gives: CDR3 DNA, CDR3 protein, D gene, V gene, clone size, J gene. D genes are given only for firm matches. Clone sizes are given selectively: once, few, many, or a class where the clone is expanded.

CDR3nt: TGCGCCAGCAGCTCCGGGACTAGCCCAGGTGAGCAGTTCTTC
CDR3aa: CASSSGTSPGEQFF
d_gene: TRBD2
v_gene: TRBV5-1
abundance: few
j_gene: TRBJ2-1

CDR3nt: TGTGCCACCAGTGGACAGGGCAGAGAGACCCAGTACTTC
CDR3aa: CATSGQGRETQYF
d_gene: TRBD1
v_gene: TRBV24-1
abundance: many
j_gene: TRBJ2-5

CDR3nt: TGTGCCAGCAGTGCCCGGGTGGGGGAGCAGTACTTC
CDR3aa: CASSARVGEQYF
d_gene: NA
v_gene: TRBV2
abundance: many
j_gene: TRBJ2-7

CDR3nt: TGTGCCACCAGTGACAAGGGAGGGAAAGCTTTCTTT
CDR3aa: CATSDKGGKAFF
d_gene: NA
v_gene: TRBV24-1
abundance: many
j_gene: TRBJ1-1

CDR3nt: TGCAGTGCTAGAGATCGGACAGGACGGGAGCAGTTCTTC
CDR3aa: CSARDRTGREQFF
d_gene: TRBD1
v_gene: TRBV20-1
abundance: few
j_gene: TRBJ2-1

CDR3nt: TGTGCCAGTAGTATTGGGGTAGCTGAAGCTTTCTTT
CDR3aa: CASSIGVAEAFF
d_gene: NA
v_gene: TRBV19
abundance: few
j_gene: TRBJ1-1

CDR3nt: TGTGCCAGCAGCGTAGAAACAGGGGATTCACCCCTCCACTTT
CDR3aa: CASSVETGDSPLHF
d_gene: TRBD1
v_gene: TRBV9
abundance: few
j_gene: TRBJ1-6

CDR3nt: TGTGCCAGCAGCTACGGGACTGGCTTGGACAATGAGCAGTTCTTC
CDR3aa: CASSYGTGLDNEQFF
d_gene: NA
v_gene: TRBV6-1
abundance: NA
j_gene: TRBJ2-1

CDR3nt: TGTGCCAGCGTAGCGTTTGGGGAAGAGACCCAGTACTTC
CDR3aa: CASVAFGEETQYF
d_gene: NA
v_gene: TRBV6-1
abundance: NA
j_gene: TRBJ2-5

CDR3nt: TGTGCCAGCAGACGAGCGGGATCCAAGGCCCATAGCACAGATACGCAGTATTTT
CDR3aa: CASRRAGSKAHSTDTQYF
d_gene: TRBD2
v_gene: TRBV12-3/TRBV12-4
abundance: many
j_gene: TRBJ2-3

CDR3nt: TGCAGTGCTAGACTAGCGGGAGAAAACGAGCAGTACTTC
CDR3aa: CSARLAGENEQYF
d_gene: TRBD2
v_gene: TRBV20-1
abundance: NA
j_gene: TRBJ2-7

CDR3nt: TGTGCCAGCAGCCCCCCCATGGAACAGAACTATGGCTACACCTTC
CDR3aa: CASSPPMEQNYGYTF
d_gene: NA
v_gene: TRBV11-2
abundance: many
j_gene: TRBJ1-2

CDR3nt: TGTGCCAGCAGTTACCGGCTTCCCTACAATGAGCAGTTCTTC
CDR3aa: CASSYRLPYNEQFF
d_gene: NA
v_gene: TRBV5-8
abundance: many
j_gene: TRBJ2-1

CDR3nt: TGTGCCTGGAGGGGGACAGGGGGCGGCTACACCTTC
CDR3aa: CAWRGTGGGYTF
d_gene: TRBD1
v_gene: TRBV30
abundance: many
j_gene: TRBJ1-2

CDR3nt: TGTGCCACCAGTGACCGAAGTCGTCCAGGGGGAGCTTTCTTT
CDR3aa: CATSDRSRPGGAFF
d_gene: TRBD1
v_gene: TRBV24-1
abundance: few
j_gene: TRBJ1-1

CDR3nt: TGTGCCAGCACCACACTTGGGGAGGTTGGGGAGCAGTACTTC
CDR3aa: CASTTLGEVGEQYF
d_gene: NA
v_gene: TRBV28
abundance: many
j_gene: TRBJ2-7

CDR3nt: TGCGCCAGCAGCCAAGATCCTATCGCTGGTGTTCGGGCTCATAGCAATCAGCCCCAGCATTTT
CDR3aa: CASSQDPIAGVRAHSNQPQHF
d_gene: NA
v_gene: TRBV4-1
abundance: many
j_gene: TRBJ1-5

CDR3nt: TGTGCCAGAGCCCCCGTGTGGGGGGGCACCATGAACACTGAAGCTTTCTTT
CDR3aa: CARAPVWGGTMNTEAFF
d_gene: NA
v_gene: TRBV19
abundance: NA
j_gene: TRBJ1-1